These T cell receptor beta chains were read from a single sample in a study of spatial heterogeneity in lung cancer. TCRdb re-called the 5' RACE reads with MiXCR, one entry per CDR3 protein. This sample has roughly 91,000 distinct CDR3 sequences, with around 21% found just once. Material: PBMCs, obtained at surgery. These receptors all come from a male donor with early-stage non-small cell lung cancer. The CDR3 runs from the conserved cysteine through the conserved F or W. Each record gives: V gene, CDR3 length, J gene, CDR3 protein.

V gene: TRBV6-2/TRBV6-3
CDR3 length: 15
J gene: TRBJ2-7
CDR3 protein: CASRNPGTGTYEQYF

V gene: TRBV20-1
CDR3 length: 14
J gene: TRBJ1-1
CDR3 protein: CSAGRQGLNTEAFF

V gene: TRBV5-1
CDR3 length: 14
J gene: TRBJ1-2
CDR3 protein: CASTLPDRGAGYTF

V gene: TRBV29-1
CDR3 length: 16
J gene: TRBJ2-3
CDR3 protein: CSSSGGTSGSTDTQYF

V gene: TRBV14
CDR3 length: 15
J gene: TRBJ2-5
CDR3 protein: CASSQDQKARETQYF

V gene: TRBV20-1
CDR3 length: 14
J gene: TRBJ1-1
CDR3 protein: CSARPGAVQLEAFF

V gene: TRBV5-5
CDR3 length: 13
J gene: TRBJ1-1
CDR3 protein: CASSLTDDTEAFF

V gene: TRBV30
CDR3 length: 13
J gene: TRBJ2-7
CDR3 protein: CAWSPRSREWQYF

V gene: TRBV7-3
CDR3 length: 14
J gene: TRBJ2-3
CDR3 protein: CASSPTHSTDTQYF

V gene: TRBV2
CDR3 length: 12
J gene: TRBJ2-7
CDR3 protein: CASRGTIGEQYF

V gene: TRBV28
CDR3 length: 15
J gene: TRBJ2-3
CDR3 protein: CASSLTSGTTDTQYF

V gene: TRBV20-1
CDR3 length: 14
J gene: TRBJ2-1
CDR3 protein: CSARGGPTYNEQFF

V gene: TRBV7-2
CDR3 length: 16
J gene: TRBJ2-3
CDR3 protein: CASSPDLTSVADTQYF

V gene: TRBV20-1
CDR3 length: 15
J gene: TRBJ2-3
CDR3 protein: CSAAFGGPSTDTQYF

V gene: TRBV6-5
CDR3 length: 15
J gene: TRBJ2-3
CDR3 protein: CASSYDSYSTDTQYF

V gene: TRBV27
CDR3 length: 15
J gene: TRBJ1-6
CDR3 protein: CASSLSAFTNSPLHF

V gene: TRBV28
CDR3 length: 14
J gene: TRBJ2-7
CDR3 protein: CASRDSDSSYEQYF

V gene: TRBV7-8
CDR3 length: 15
J gene: TRBJ1-6
CDR3 protein: CASTPDRDYNSPLHF